This TCR beta chain stems from a study of blood T cell repertoires in COVID-19 (dated by TCRdb to the early 2020s). Describing the broader study: The collaborator samples originated in the United States, Italy and Spain and spanned the acute and convalescent phases of COVID-19. The material from the prospective study consisted of cDNA or gDNA derived from T cells, B-cell-depleted T cells, or PBMCs. Deeply sampled blood TCRbeta repertoires from subjects exposed to, actively infected with, or recovered from COVID-19 were included in the dataset. The repertoires were made available in a free public database intended to serve as a resource for research on the immune response to SARS-CoV-2. The samples were drawn from two sources: the first 160 participants of the ongoing ImmuneRACE study, and 950 to 1,500 subjects contributed by 6 global collaborators. Nearly every sample came with metadata listing a de-identified subject ID, COVID-19 status, age in years and sex. Where available, HLA class I and class II types were obtained from metadata supplied by the sample provider rather than from assay-based typing. Findings and caveats that apply to the study as a whole: Clinical and demographic metadata were provided uncurated, with the amount varying by source and participant.

From a lookup of the germline V gene, CDR1 and CDR2 are MDHEN and SYDVKM. V is shortened by 6 bases, J by 4 bases, and the region joining them spans 13 bases. The CDR3 runs 14 amino acids, cysteine and phenylalanine included. Only the CDR3 DNA is retained, 42 bases long and in frame from the first base. TCRbeta CDR3 regions were amplified from genomic DNA by means of the immunoSEQ Assay, a bias-controlled multiplex PCR. For the original study's pipeline: The number of nucleated cells in each sample was estimated from the amplification of reference gene primers within the assay. Sequence reads were collapsed and filtered to measure the absolute abundance of every unique TCRbeta CDR3 rearrangement. Productive Simpson clonality was computed per sample as the square root of Simpson's diversity index over productive rearrangements. TCRdb limited this immuneACCESS table to in-frame rearrangements with V and J called. A share of clones is missing; checked studies link under half to unresolved V genes, and the rest is unexplained. V and J calls and clone size are given by that table; D and trimming were obtained from the DNA. This sample holds more than 95,000 clones; 70% to 90% were observed only once. Around 3.3% of the sample rests with the top ten.

A single count supports this clone. This receptor's antigen is unknown. No quality values exist for individual bases; no much larger clone is one base distant. Collaborating institutions collected whole blood in K2EDTA tubes following their own protocols. For TCRbeta analysis, collaborators shipped samples as frozen whole blood, isolated PBMCs, or DNA extracted from either of those sample types. The sequence came from a man between 50 and 59 years old in a cohort sampled during active COVID-19. The sequenced material came from peripheral blood. The chain joins TRBV28 to TRBJ1-3; the D segment cannot be called with confidence. At the DNA level, the sequence is TGTGCCAGCAGATCCTCCACAGCAGGAAACACCATATATTTT. Its amino acids are CASRSSTAGNTIYF.